The next 28 T cell receptor beta chains were all read from a single sample in a study of spatial heterogeneity in lung cancer. Findings and caveats of the study: Tumors with more nonsynonymous mutations had more expanded intratumoral alpha and beta TCRs.

Documented time point: sample taken at primary tumor resection. One entry per CDR3 protein, called by TCRdb with MiXCR from the 5' RACE reads. The sample lists 5,500 to 7,000 distinct CDR3 sequences, about 7.7% seen once, with around 27% in the top ten. No antigen is known for these receptors. Sequencing used lung tumor tissue, obtained at surgery. The receptors were sampled from a female donor with early-stage non-small cell lung cancer.

With regard to this clonotype: Since it is a stray read in a library aimed at alpha chains, this beta chain has a size that is not meaningful. This rearrangement joins TRBV18 to TRBJ2-7; possible D gene TRBD1, 5 bases. The length of the CDR3 is 12 residues. Germline values: CDR1 KGHSH, CDR2 LQKENI. Trimming removed 6 bases from V and 3 bases from J, with 9 bases in between. In DNA form, the CDR3 reads TGTGCCAGCTCGCTAGGGGACTACGAGCAGTACTTC. Translated: CASSLGDYEQYF. Combining the CDR3 with reference TRBV18 and TRBJ2-7 gives the whole variable domain NAGVMQNPRHLVRRRGQEARLRCSPMKGHSHVYWYRQLPEEGLKFMVYLQKENIIDESGMPKERFSAEFPKEGPSILRIQQVVRGDSAAYFCASSLGDYEQYFGPGTRLTVT.

Ten or more counts support this clonotype. This beta chain represents an off-target read in a library built for alpha chains; its size is of limited meaning. This chain links TRBV7-2 with TRBJ2-1; 11 positions agree with TRBD2. CDR1 and CDR2 (germline): SGHTA, FQGNSA. The CDR3 consists of 16 residues. V lost 5 bases and J lost 7; bases outside the gene matches: 10. CDR3 residues: CASSPSAGLAVNEQFF. DNA for the CDR3: TGTGCCAGCAGCCCGTCCGCGGGACTAGCGGTAAATGAGCAGTTCTTC.

This clonotype was recorded many times. This may come from a read error, since a much larger clone is one base off. This beta chain represents an off-target read in a library built for alpha chains; its size is of limited meaning. The genes are TRBV6-2 or TRBV6-3 and TRBJ2-7, with D hard to call. The CDR3 is 12 residues long. The germline V gene encodes CDR1 MNHEY and CDR2 SVGEGT. CDR3 sequence (DNA): TGTGCCAGCAGTTACCCATCCTGCGAGCAGTACTTC. Translation gives CASSYPSCEQYF.

Many counts were recorded for this clonotype. A library made for alpha chains picked up this beta chain off target, so its size means little. This chain links TRBV23-1 with TRBJ2-5; TRBD1 matches 7 bases. TRBV23-1 is recorded as an ORF, its role being uncertain. The junction had 4 bases not matched to a gene; V was cut back by 0 bases and J by 3 bases. The CDR3 spans 15 residues. Here the CDR3 DNA reads TGCGCCAGCAGTCAATCTCGACAGGGAGAAGAGACCCAGTACTTC. It yields the protein CASSQSRQGEETQYF.

By proportion, this clonotype is medium-sized. A library prepared for alpha chains yielded this beta chain as an off-target read; its size is of little meaning. This sequence joins TRBV9 and TRBJ2-6; 9 positions agree with TRBD2. CDR1 is SGDLS, CDR2 YYNGEE, per germline. The V and J ends lost 3 bases and 0 bases, in that order; junction bases with no gene match: 22. This CDR3 is 23 amino acids long. CDR3 protein: CASSGQTGTSQRREPSGANVLTF. CDR3 DNA sequence: TGTGCCAGCAGCGGACAGACCGGGACTAGCCAGCGAAGGGAACCCTCTGGGGCCAACGTCCTGACTTTC. Looking up the rest from reference TRBV9 and TRBJ2-6 gives the full variable domain: DSGVTQTPKHLITATGQRVTLRCSPRSGDLSVYWYQQSLDQGLQFLIQYYNGEERAKGNILERFSAQQFPDLHSELNLSSLELGDSALYFCASSGQTGTSQRREPSGANVLTFGAGSRLTVL.

This clonotype showed up many times. A library prepared for alpha chains yielded this beta chain as an off-target read; its size is of little meaning. The J gene is TRBJ1-6, the V gene TRBV7-8; D might be TRBD1 (5 bases). The CDR3 covers 14 residues. V was shortened by 5 bases and J by 6 bases, with 11 bases between the two germline ends. Per germline, CDR1 SGHVS and CDR2 FQNEAQ. DNA for the CDR3: TGTGCCAGCAGCCGGGGGGGGGTTAATTCACCCCTCCACTTT. It specifies CASSRGGVNSPLHF. The full variable domain, completed using reference TRBV7-8 and TRBJ1-6, is GAGVSQSPRYKVAKRGQDVALRCDPISGHVSLFWYQQALGQGPEFLTYFQNEAQLDKSGLPSDRFFAERPEGSVSTLKIQRTQQEDSAVYLCASSRGGVNSPLHFGNGTRLTVT.

This clonotype was recorded at least ten times. In a library made to pick up alpha chains, this beta chain is a stray read with a size that means little. This chain connects TRBV11-2 to TRBJ2-3; possibly TRBD1 or TRBD2 for D (5 bases each). Germline V gene lookup returns CDR1 SGHAT and CDR2 FQNNGV. The CDR3 is 14 amino acids. The V and J ends lost 5 bases and 9 bases respectively, with 18 bases between them. The CDR3 DNA follows: TGTGCCAGCAGCCTCACCGGGACCTCAAACACGCAGTATTTT. Protein product: CASSLTGTSNTQYF.

By share, this clonotype counts as medium-sized. This beta chain is an unintended read in a library built for alpha chains; its size means little. The chain uses TRBV6-1 and TRBJ2-1, with D possibly being TRBD2 (5 bases). The germline CDR1 and CDR2 sequences are MNHNS and SASEGT. V was pared by 2 bases and J by 9 bases, with 11 bases between. The CDR3 runs to 13 residues. The CDR3 is CASSERTLFEQFF. The CDR3 DNA is TGTGCCAGCAGTGAACGGACTCTATTTGAGCAGTTCTTC.

This clonotype is medium-sized by share. For a library built for alpha chains, this beta chain is a stray read; little rests on its size. V usage is TRBV20-1 and J usage is TRBJ1-5; the match to TRBD1 covers 10 bases. The CDR3 totals 14 residues. Germline lookup yields CDR1 DFQATT and CDR2 SNEGSKA (reference sequence). V shed 6 bases, J shed 0 bases, and the junction held 2 bases outside the gene matches. This CDR3 is CSAGTGDSNQPQHF. CDR3 DNA sequence: TGCAGTGCAGGGACAGGGGATAGCAATCAGCCCCAGCATTTT.

This clonotype was observed many times. For a library built for alpha chains, this beta chain is a stray read; little rests on its size. The V and J genes are TRBV7-2 and TRBJ1-2, with D uncertain. Trimming stripped 1 base from V and 4 bases from J, with 13 bases between. The CDR3 consists of 15 residues. Germline CDR1 SGHTA, CDR2 FQGNSA. The DNA of the CDR3 is TGTGCCAGCAGCTTAGGTCCCGACGGCTCCTATGGCTACACCTTC. Protein sequence: CASSLGPDGSYGYTF.

In this sample, this clonotype is medium-sized. Because this beta chain is a stray read in a library intended to capture alpha chains, its abundance should not be given much weight. The chain carries TRBV7-2 and TRBJ2-1, with 10 bases lining up with TRBD2. Per germline, CDR1 SGHTA and CDR2 FQGNSA. V was clipped by 4 bases and J by 8 bases; unmatched bases: 17. This CDR3 has 18 amino acids. CDR3 in amino acids: CASSSHRASGGEMDEQFF. The CDR3 DNA is TGTGCCAGCAGCTCCCACAGGGCTAGCGGGGGAGAGATGGATGAGCAGTTCTTC.

This clonotype is large. This beta chain is an off-target read within a library intended for alpha chains, so its frequency means little. The genes are TRBV9 and TRBJ2-7, with a weak D call TRBD1 (5 bases). The V end lost 2 bases, the J end lost 3 bases, and 9 bases lay between the germline ends. Germline V lookup: CDR1 SGDLS, CDR2 YYNGEE. CDR3 size: 13 residues. In DNA, the CDR3 is TGTGCCAGCAGCGTCACAGGTGACTACGAGCAGTACTTC. This translates into CASSVTGDYEQYF.

This clonotype is deemed medium-sized. The size of this beta chain means little, since it is a stray read in a library made for alpha chains. The chain links TRBV10-3 to TRBJ2-3; either TRBD1 or TRBD2 may supply D (5 bases each). The length of the CDR3 is 15 residues. V lost 6 bases and J 4 bases, leaving 17 bases between the germline ends. The germline gives CDR1 ENHRY, CDR2 SYGVKD. Written as DNA, the CDR3 is TGTGCCATCAGCCCCGGGGACGTGGGCCCAGATACGCAGTATTTT. It specifies CAISPGDVGPDTQYF.

This clonotype was recorded many times. This beta chain came through as a stray read in a library set up for alpha chains, and its size says little. The chain is built from TRBV2 and TRBJ2-1, with 8 bases that match TRBD2. V dropped 1 base and J dropped 8; count of bases not matched to a gene: 7. Germline assignment: CDR1 SNHLY and CDR2 FYNNEI. The CDR3 is 15 amino acids. CDR3 sequence (DNA): TGTGCCAGCAGTGAAGTCGGGGGGGGAAGGGATGAGCAGTTCTTC. Its protein is CASSEVGGGRDEQFF.

This clonotype counts as medium-sized (0.01 to 0.1%). A library made for alpha chains picked up this beta chain off target, so its size means little. The chain couples TRBV7-2 to TRBJ2-3, with 8 bases fitting TRBD2. Germline V gives CDR1 SGHTA, CDR2 FQGNSA. The CDR3 loop spans 15 amino acids. Germline trimming cut 3 bases from V and 6 bases from J; bases unmatched to any gene: 8. This CDR3 reads CASSLGLGTKDTQYF. The CDR3, as DNA: TGTGCCAGCAGCTTGGGACTAGGGACCAAGGATACGCAGTATTTT.

The table lists this clonotype with a few counts. A library made for alpha chains picked up this beta chain off target, so its size means little. V and J are TRBV19 and TRBJ2-3; a weak D match, TRBD1 (6 bases). The CDR3 totals 14 residues. Germline CDR1 and CDR2: LNHDA and SQIVND (reference sequence). V was cut by 7 bases and J by 2 bases, with 13 bases left in between. The CDR3 loop reads CASTDRWITDTQYF. CDR3 DNA: TGTGCCAGTACCGACAGGTGGATCACAGATACGCAGTATTTT.

This clonotype is medium-sized. The size of this beta chain means little, since it is a stray read in a library made for alpha chains. J is TRBJ1-2 and V is TRBV7-2; 7 bases agree with TRBD1. Germline loops: CDR1 SGHTA, CDR2 FQGNSA. The ends lost 5 bases at V and 0 bases at J; junction bases unmatched: 9. The CDR3 consists of 16 residues. The CDR3 bases are TGTGCCAGCAGCCCGTGGACAGGCCAAGCTAACTATGGCTACACCTTC. The encoded protein is CASSPWTGQANYGYTF.

Sample share makes this clonotype medium-sized (0.01 to 0.1%). Because the library targeted alpha chains, this beta chain is an off-target read whose size means little. The J gene is TRBJ1-6, the V gene TRBV3-1, with 7 bases aligning to TRBD1. Germline assignment: CDR1 LGHDT and CDR2 YNNKEL (reference sequence). J was trimmed by 0 bases and V by 7 bases; bases with no gene match: 6. The CDR3 loop spans 16 amino acids. CDR3 sequence reads: CASTQDRSSYNSPLHF. DNA of the CDR3: TGTGCCAGCACCCAGGACAGGAGCTCCTATAATTCACCCCTCCACTTT.

The table lists this clonotype with many counts. The library was built for alpha chains, so this beta chain is an off-target read and its size means little. This chain connects TRBV29-1 to TRBJ2-2, with D uncertain. This CDR3 is built from 12 residues. V lost 5 bases and J 3 bases, leaving 7 bases between the germline ends. Germline assignment: CDR1 SQVTM and CDR2 ANQGSEA. This chain's CDR3 is CSVRADTGELFF. Here the CDR3 DNA reads TGCAGCGTTCGGGCAGACACCGGGGAGCTGTTTTTT.

This clonotype rates as large (0.1 to 1%). The library was prepared for alpha chains; this beta chain is a stray read, so its frequency means little. The chain carries TRBV6-2 or TRBV6-3 and TRBJ2-1; TRBD2 matches at 10 bases. J gave up 5 bases and V 10 bases, and 8 bases lay outside the gene matches. The CDR3 runs 14 residues. Germline V gives CDR1 MNHEY, CDR2 SVGEGT. CDR3 sequence: CATASGGANNEQFF. The CDR3, as DNA: TGTGCCACCGCGAGCGGGGGGGCCAACAATGAGCAGTTCTTC.

Sample share makes this clonotype medium-sized. This beta chain is a stray sequence in a library constructed for alpha chains; its clone size is not meaningful. The V call is TRBV3-1, the J call TRBJ2-2, with D hard to call. The V end was cut by 4 bases, the J end by 5 bases, with 8 bases between. This CDR3 is built from 13 residues. Germline CDR1 LGHDT, CDR2 YNNKEL (reference sequence). The CDR3 protein is CASSLQFTGELFF. CDR3 nucleotide sequence: TGTGCCAGCAGCCTCCAATTTACCGGGGAGCTGTTTTTT.

For this clonotype: A library made for alpha chains picked up this beta chain off target, so its size means little. The rearrangement links TRBV12-3 or TRBV12-4 to TRBJ2-2, with 10 positions matching TRBD2. This CDR3 has 15 residues. Trimming cost V 6 bases and J 4 bases; bases outside gene matches: 5. This chain's CDR3 is CASRSGGALTGELFF. CDR3 sequence (DNA): TGTGCCAGCAGAAGCGGGGGGGCCCTCACCGGGGAGCTGTTTTTT.

In its sample, this clonotype was seen many times. This beta chain slipped into a library made for alpha chains as a stray read, so its size is not meaningful. CDR3 coding DNA: TGCGCCAGCAGCCTGACCGGTGCCTACGAGCAGTACTTC. As protein: CASSLTGAYEQYF. This sequence joins TRBV5-1 and TRBJ2-7; no reliable D call. This CDR3 is 13 amino acids long. Trimming removed 4 bases at V and 2 bases at J, with 10 bases between. Germline V CDR1 and CDR2: SGHRS, YFSETQ.

There are many counts of this clonotype. The size of this beta chain means little, since it is a stray read in a library made for alpha chains. The chain links TRBV27 to TRBJ1-2, with a weak D call TRBD1 (6 bases). Germline V CDR1 and CDR2: MNHEY, SMNVEV (reference sequence). With 2 bases removed from V and 6 bases from J, the gap between germline ends came to 13 bases. CDR3 length equals 14 residues. CDR3 sequence: CASSLNQGTDGYTF. DNA of the CDR3: TGTGCCAGCAGTTTAAATCAGGGGACGGATGGCTACACCTTC.

Comments on this clonotype: An end of the junction differs from the germline gene, which may be a read error. This beta chain came through as a stray read in a library set up for alpha chains, and its size says little. This chain connects TRBV6-1 to TRBJ1-2, with a weak D call TRBD1 (6 bases). This CDR3 is 15 amino acids long. The germline V gene has CDR1 MNHNS and CDR2 SASEGT. CDR3: CASSELDRPNSGYTF. DNA of the CDR3: TGTGCCAGCAGTGAACTGGACAGACCCAACTCTGGCTACACCTTC.

This clonotype rates as medium-sized. This beta chain came through as a stray read in a library set up for alpha chains, and its size says little. The chain links TRBV5-6 to TRBJ2-3; 7 bases agree with TRBD2. The germline CDR1 and CDR2 sequences are SGHDT and YYEEEE. The V and J ends lost 4 bases and 7 bases, in that order; junction bases with no gene match: 6. The CDR3 contains 13 residues. For the CDR3, the DNA is TGTGCCAGCAGCGAGACTAGCACCCATACGCAGTATTTT. Residues: CASSETSTHTQYF.

By share, this clonotype counts as medium-sized (0.01 to 0.1%). This beta chain appears as a stray read in a library generated for alpha chains; its size is not informative. The gene calls are TRBV20-1 and TRBJ1-2; possibly TRBD1 for D (6 bases). V lost 4 bases, J lost 3 bases, and 15 bases lay in between. Germline-derived CDR1 and CDR2 are DFQATT and SNEGSKA (reference sequence). The CDR3 runs 14 residues. CDR3 sequence: CSAITPGADYGYTF. CDR3 nucleotide sequence: TGCAGTGCTATAACTCCGGGGGCGGACTATGGCTACACCTTC.

This clonotype was counted ten times or more. This beta chain is an off-target read within a library intended for alpha chains, so its frequency means little. The genes are TRBV19 and TRBJ2-5, with D possibly matching TRBD2 (6 bases). CDR1 and CDR2 (germline): LNHDA, SQIVND (reference sequence). V lost 2 bases and J 4 bases, leaving 8 bases between the germline ends. The CDR3 has 13 residues. The CDR3 sequence: CASSITSRETQYF. The DNA for the CDR3 is TGTGCCAGTAGTATAACTAGCCGAGAGACCCAGTACTTC. Using reference TRBV19 and TRBJ2-5 for the parts outside the CDR3, the full variable domain is DGGITQSPKYLFRKEGQNVTLSCEQNLNHDAMYWYRQDPGQGLRLIYYSQIVNDFQKGDIAEGYSVSREKKESFPLTVTSAQKNPTAFYLCASSITSRETQYFGPGTRLLVL.